This T cell receptor beta chain was sequenced for a study of shared clonotypes between healthy human individuals. Study summary: Three plates each covered CD4 naive and memory; CD8 naive two, CD8 memory one.

Study findings and constraints: Rarefaction curves obtained for sorted subsets showed sequencing incomplete despite large depth. Memory subsets generally showed lower estimated richness than naive subsets.

For this clone: Its antigen is undetermined.

Clones were read by immunoSEQ multiplex PCR, and TCRdb kept only the in-frame ones, dropping some. In the table there are 2,500,000 or so clones, more than 80% of which are singletons. Material for sequencing was naive CD4+ T cells sorted from blood. The subset was: CD45RA+ positively selected. The sequence came from a man aged 18 to 35 in good health.

The CDR3 sequence is CAWSRGVTNTEAFF. In DNA, the CDR3 is TGTGCCTGGAGCCGGGGGGTAACGAACACTGAAGCTTTCTTT. The chain recombines TRBV30 with TRBJ1-1, with D maybe TRBD1 (5 bases). V lost 3 bases to trimming and J lost 1 base, with 12 bases between them. Per the germline V gene, CDR1 is GTSNPN and CDR2 is SVGIG (reference sequence). The CDR3 runs 14 residues.